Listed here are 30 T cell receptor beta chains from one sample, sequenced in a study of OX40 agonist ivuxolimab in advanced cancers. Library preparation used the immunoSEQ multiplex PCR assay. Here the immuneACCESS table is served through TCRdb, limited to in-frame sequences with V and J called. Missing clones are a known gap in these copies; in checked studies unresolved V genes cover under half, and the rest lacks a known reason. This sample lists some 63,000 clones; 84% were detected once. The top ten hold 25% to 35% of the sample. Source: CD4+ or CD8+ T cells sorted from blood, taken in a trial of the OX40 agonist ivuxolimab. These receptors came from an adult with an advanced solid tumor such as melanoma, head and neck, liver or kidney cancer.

The CDR3 DNA is TGTGCCAGCAGTTTCTCCGGGAGCTCCTACGAGCAGTACTTC. Translation: CASSFSGSSYEQYF. The J gene is TRBJ2-7, the V gene TRBV27; TRBD2 might be the D (6 bases). This CDR3 has 14 amino acids. V lost 3 bases and J 0 bases, leaving 9 bases between the germline ends. Per the germline V gene, CDR1 is MNHEY and CDR2 is SMNVEV (reference sequence).

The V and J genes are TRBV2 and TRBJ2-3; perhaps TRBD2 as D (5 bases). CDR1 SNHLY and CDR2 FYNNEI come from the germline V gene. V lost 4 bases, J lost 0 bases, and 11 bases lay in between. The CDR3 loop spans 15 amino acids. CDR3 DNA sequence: TGTGCCAGCAGTGTACAGCGGTCGAGCACAGATACGCAGTATTTT. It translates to CASSVQRSSTDTQYF.

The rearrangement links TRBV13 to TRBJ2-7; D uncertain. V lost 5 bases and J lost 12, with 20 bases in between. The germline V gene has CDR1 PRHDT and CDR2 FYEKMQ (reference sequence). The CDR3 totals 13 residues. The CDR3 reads CASSPDRSPPRYF. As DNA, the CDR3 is TGTGCCAGCAGCCCAGATCGGTCCCCCCCTCGGTACTTC.

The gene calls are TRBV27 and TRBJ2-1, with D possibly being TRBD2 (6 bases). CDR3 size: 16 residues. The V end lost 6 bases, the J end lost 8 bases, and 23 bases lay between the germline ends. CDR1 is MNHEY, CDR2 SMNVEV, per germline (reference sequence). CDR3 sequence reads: CASRLIRAAGIYEQFF. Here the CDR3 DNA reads TGTGCCAGCAGACTCATCCGAGCGGCGGGAATCTATGAGCAGTTCTTC.

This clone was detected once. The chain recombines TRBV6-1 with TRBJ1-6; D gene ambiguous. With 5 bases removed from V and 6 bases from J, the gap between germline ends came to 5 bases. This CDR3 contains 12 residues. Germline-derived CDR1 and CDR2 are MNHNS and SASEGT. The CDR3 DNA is TGTGCCAGCAGTCCCCCTAATTCACCCCTCCACTTT. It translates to CASSPPNSPLHF.

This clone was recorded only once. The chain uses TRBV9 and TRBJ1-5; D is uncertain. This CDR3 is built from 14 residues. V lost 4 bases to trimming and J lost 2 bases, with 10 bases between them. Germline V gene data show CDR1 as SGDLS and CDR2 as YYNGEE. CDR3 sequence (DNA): TGTGCCAGCAGCAGAGGGTCCGGCAATCAGCCCCAGCATTTT. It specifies CASSRGSGNQPQHF.

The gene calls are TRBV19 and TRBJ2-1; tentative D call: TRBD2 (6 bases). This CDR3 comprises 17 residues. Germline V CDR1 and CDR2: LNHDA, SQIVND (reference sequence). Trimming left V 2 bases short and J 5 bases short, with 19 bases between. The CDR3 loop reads CASSITSRYYRDNEQFF. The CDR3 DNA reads TGTGCCAGTAGTATAACTAGCAGGTACTATAGAGACAATGAGCAGTTCTTC.

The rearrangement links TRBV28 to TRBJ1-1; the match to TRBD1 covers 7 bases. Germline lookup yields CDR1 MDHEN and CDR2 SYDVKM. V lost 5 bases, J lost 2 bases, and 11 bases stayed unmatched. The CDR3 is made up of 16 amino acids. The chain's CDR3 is CASSTPGTEPNTEAFF. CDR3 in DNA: TGTGCCAGCAGTACACCCGGGACAGAGCCTAACACTGAAGCTTTCTTT.

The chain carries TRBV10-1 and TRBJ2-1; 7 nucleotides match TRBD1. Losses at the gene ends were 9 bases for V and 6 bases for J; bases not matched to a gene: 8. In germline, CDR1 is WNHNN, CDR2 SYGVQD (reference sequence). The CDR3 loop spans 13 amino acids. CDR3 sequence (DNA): TGCGCCAGTTCGACAGGGTTGGGCAATGAGCAGTTCTTC. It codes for CASSTGLGNEQFF.

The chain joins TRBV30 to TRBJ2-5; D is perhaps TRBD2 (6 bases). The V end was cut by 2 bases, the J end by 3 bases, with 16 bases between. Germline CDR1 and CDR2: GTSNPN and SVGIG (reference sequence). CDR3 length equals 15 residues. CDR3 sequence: CAWSIPGSGKETQYF. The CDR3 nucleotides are TGTGCCTGGAGTATCCCGGGTAGCGGCAAAGAGACCCAGTACTTC.

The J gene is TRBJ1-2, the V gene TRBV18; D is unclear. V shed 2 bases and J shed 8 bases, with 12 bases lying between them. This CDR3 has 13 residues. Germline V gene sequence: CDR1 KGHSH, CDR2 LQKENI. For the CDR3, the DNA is TGTGCCAGCTCACCATCGGCAACACTGGGCTACACCTTC. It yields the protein CASSPSATLGYTF.

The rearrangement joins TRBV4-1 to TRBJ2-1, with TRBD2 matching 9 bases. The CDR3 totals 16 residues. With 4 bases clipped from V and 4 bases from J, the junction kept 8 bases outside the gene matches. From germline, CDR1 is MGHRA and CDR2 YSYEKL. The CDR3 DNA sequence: TGCGCCAGCAGCCCCGTTGGGCGGGGGGGTTACAATGAGCAGTTCTTC. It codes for CASSPVGRGGYNEQFF.

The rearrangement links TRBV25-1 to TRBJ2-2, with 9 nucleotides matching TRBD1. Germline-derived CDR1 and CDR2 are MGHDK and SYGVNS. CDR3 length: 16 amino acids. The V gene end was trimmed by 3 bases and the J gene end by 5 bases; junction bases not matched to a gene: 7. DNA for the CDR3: TGTGCCAGCAGTGACCCGGGACAGGGAGGAACCGGGGAGCTGTTTTTT. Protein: CASSDPGQGGTGELFF. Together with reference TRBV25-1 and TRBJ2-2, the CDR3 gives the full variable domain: EADIYQTPRYLVIGTGKKITLECSQTMGHDKMYWYQQDPGMELHLIHYSYGVNSTEKGDLSSESTVSRIRTEHFPLTLESARPSHTSQYLCASSDPGQGGTGELFFGEGSRLTVL.

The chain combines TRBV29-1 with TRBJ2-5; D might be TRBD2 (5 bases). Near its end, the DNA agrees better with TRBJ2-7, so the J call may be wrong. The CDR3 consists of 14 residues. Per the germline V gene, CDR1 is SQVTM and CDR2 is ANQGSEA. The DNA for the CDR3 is TGCAGTGGGTCGACGGTCGGGGATTCCTACGAGCAGTACTTC. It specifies CSGSTVGDSYEQYF.

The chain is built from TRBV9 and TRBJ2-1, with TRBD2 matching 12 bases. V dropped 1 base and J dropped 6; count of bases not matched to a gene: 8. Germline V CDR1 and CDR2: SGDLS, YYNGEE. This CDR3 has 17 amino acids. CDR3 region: CASSVRLAGGQLNEQFF. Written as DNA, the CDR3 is TGTGCCAGCAGCGTACGGCTAGCGGGGGGGCAACTCAATGAGCAGTTCTTC. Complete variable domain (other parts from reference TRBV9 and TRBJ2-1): DSGVTQTPKHLITATGQRVTLRCSPRSGDLSVYWYQQSLDQGLQFLIQYYNGEERAKGNILERFSAQQFPDLHSELNLSSLELGDSALYFCASSVRLAGGQLNEQFFGPGTRLTVL.

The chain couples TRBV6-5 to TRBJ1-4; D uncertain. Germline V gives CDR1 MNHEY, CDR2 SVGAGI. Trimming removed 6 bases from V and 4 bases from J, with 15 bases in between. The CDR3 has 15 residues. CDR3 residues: CASRRNRAGNEKLFF. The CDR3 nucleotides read TGTGCCAGCAGGCGAAATAGGGCGGGTAATGAAAAACTGTTTTTT.

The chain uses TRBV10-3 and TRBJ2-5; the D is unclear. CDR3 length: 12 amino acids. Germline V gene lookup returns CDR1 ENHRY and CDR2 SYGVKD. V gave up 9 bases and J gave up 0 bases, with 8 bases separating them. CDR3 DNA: TGTGCCATAAACTCGGACCAAGAGACCCAGTACTTC. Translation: CAINSDQETQYF.

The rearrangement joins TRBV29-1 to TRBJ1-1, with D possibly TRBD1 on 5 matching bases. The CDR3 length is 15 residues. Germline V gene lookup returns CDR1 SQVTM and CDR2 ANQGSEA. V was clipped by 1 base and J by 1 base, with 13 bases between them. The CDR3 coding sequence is TGCAGCGTTGAAGCCCAGGGACGGGAGAACACTGAAGCTTTCTTT. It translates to CSVEAQGRENTEAFF. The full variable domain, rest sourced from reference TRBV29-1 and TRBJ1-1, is SAVISQKPSRDICQRGTSLTIQCQVDSQVTMMFWYRQQPGQSLTLIATANQGSEATYESGFVIDKFPISRPNLTFSTLTVSNMSPEDSSIYLCSVEAQGRENTEAFFGQGTRLTVV.

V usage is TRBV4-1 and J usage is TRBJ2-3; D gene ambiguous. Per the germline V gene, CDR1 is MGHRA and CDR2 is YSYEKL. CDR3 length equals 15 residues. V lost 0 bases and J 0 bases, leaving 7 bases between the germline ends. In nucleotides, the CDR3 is TGCGCCAGCAGCCAAGAAGGGTCCAGCACAGATACGCAGTATTTT. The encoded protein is CASSQEGSSTDTQYF.

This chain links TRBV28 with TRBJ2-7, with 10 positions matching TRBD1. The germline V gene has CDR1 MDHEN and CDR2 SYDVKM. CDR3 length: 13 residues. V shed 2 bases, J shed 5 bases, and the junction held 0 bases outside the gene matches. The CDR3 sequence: CASSLGTGDEQYF. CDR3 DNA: TGTGCCAGCAGTTTAGGGACAGGGGACGAGCAGTACTTC.

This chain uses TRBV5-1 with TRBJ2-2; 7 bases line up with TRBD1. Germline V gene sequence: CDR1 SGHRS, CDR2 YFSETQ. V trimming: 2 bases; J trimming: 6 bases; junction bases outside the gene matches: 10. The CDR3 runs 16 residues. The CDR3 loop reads CASSFGNTGAPGELFF. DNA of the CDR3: TGCGCCAGCAGCTTCGGGAATACAGGGGCTCCCGGGGAGCTGTTTTTT.

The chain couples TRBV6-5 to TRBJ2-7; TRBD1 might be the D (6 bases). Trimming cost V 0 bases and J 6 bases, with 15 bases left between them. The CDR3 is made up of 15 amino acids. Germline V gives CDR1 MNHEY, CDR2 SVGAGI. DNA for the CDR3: TGTGCCAGCAGTTACTCTTGGACAGACGTTGGCGAGCAGTACTTC. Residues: CASSYSWTDVGEQYF.

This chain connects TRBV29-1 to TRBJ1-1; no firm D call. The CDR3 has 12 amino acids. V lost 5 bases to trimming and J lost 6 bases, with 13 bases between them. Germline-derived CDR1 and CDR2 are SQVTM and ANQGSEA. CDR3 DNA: TGCAGCGTTCAGGCAGGAAAGGCTGAAGCTTTCTTT. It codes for CSVQAGKAEAFF.

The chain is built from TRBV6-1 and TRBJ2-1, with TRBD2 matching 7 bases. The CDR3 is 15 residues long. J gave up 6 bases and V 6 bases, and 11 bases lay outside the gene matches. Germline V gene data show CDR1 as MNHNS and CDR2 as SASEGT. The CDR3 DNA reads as TGTGCCAGCAGCGTCACTAGCGCCGGCTTCAATGAGCAGTTCTTC. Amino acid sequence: CASSVTSAGFNEQFF.

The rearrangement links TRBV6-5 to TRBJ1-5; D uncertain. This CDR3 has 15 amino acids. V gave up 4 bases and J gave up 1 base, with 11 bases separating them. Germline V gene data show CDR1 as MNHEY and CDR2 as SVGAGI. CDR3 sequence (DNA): TGTGCCAGCAGTTTAGGGTGGCAGAGCAATCAGCCCCAGCATTTT. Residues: CASSLGWQSNQPQHF.

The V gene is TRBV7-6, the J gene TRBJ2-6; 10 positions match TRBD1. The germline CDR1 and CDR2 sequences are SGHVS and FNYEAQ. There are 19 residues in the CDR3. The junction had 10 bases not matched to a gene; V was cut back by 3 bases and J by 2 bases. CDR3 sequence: CASSFSRDRGSAGANVLTF. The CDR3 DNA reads TGTGCCAGCAGCTTCAGTAGGGACAGGGGTTCTGCTGGGGCCAACGTCCTGACTTTC.

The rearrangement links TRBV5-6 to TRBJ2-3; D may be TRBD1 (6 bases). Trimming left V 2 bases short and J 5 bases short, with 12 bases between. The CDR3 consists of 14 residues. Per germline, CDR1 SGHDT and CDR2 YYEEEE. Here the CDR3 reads CASSFPQGGDTQYF. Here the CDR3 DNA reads TGTGCCAGCAGCTTCCCACAGGGCGGAGATACGCAGTATTTT.

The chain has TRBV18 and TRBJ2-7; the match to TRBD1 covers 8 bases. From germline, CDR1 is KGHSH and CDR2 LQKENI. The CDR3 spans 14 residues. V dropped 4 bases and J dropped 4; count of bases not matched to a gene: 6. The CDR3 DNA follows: TGTGCCAGCTCACGACAGACAGGGGAGTACGAGCAGTACTTC. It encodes CASSRQTGEYEQYF. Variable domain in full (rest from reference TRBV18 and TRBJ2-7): NAGVMQNPRHLVRRRGQEARLRCSPMKGHSHVYWYRQLPEEGLKFMVYLQKENIIDESGMPKERFSAEFPKEGPSILRIQQVVRGDSAAYFCASSRQTGEYEQYFGPGTRLTVT.

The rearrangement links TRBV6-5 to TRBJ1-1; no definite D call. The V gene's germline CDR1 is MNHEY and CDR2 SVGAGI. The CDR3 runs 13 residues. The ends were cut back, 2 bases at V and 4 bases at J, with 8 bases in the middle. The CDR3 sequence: CASSYGGGTEAFF. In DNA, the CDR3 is TGTGCCAGCAGTTACGGAGGAGGCACTGAAGCTTTCTTT.

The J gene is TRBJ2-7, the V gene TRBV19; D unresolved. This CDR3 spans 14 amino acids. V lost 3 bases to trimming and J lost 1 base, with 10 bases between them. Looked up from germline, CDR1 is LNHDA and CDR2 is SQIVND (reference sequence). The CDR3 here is CASSISHGSYEQYF. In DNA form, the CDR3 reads TGTGCCAGTAGTATCTCCCATGGGTCCTACGAGCAGTACTTC.